The rows below give T cell receptor beta chains drawn from one sample of a study of T cells in narcolepsy. Libraries were prepared by immunoSEQ multiplex PCR; TCRdb keeps only in-frame clonotypes and omits some of them. The sample includes some 33,000 clones, approximately 87% of them seen just once. Input material: CD45RA- memory CD4+ T cells from PBMCs. Every receptor here comes from a human donor with narcolepsy. CDR3s include the opening cysteine and the closing phenylalanine or tryptophan. The D gene is left open where the match is weak.

>TRBD2|TRBJ2-1|TRBV27
CASSLSSGAYNEQFF
TGTGCCAGCAGTTTATCTAGCGGGGCCTACAATGAGCAGTTCTTC
>NA|TRBJ2-7|TRBV6-5
CASSYSPSFYEQYF
TGTGCCAGCAGTTACTCGCCCAGCTTCTACGAGCAGTACTTC
>TRBD2|TRBJ2-5|TRBV30
CAWRSGGGWQETQYF
TGTGCCTGGCGATCTGGCGGGGGGTGGCAAGAGACCCAGTACTTC
>TRBD2|TRBJ2-7|TRBV7-7
CASSSPVGGLAGLIYEQYF
TGTGCCAGCAGCTCCCCCGTCGGAGGACTAGCGGGTTTAATCTACGAGCAGTACTTC
>TRBD1|TRBJ2-7|TRBV11-3
CASSPRTGLPYEQYF
TGTGCCAGCAGCCCACGGACAGGATTACCCTACGAGCAGTACTTC
>NA|TRBJ1-4|TRBV5-4
CASSLIGAGVGKLFF
TGTGCCAGCAGCTTGATCGGGGCTGGGGTGGGAAAACTGTTTTTT
>TRBD1|TRBJ1-2|TRBV15
CATSFPGQPNYGYTF
TGTGCCACCAGCTTCCCGGGACAGCCAAACTATGGCTACACCTTC
>NA|TRBJ1-3|TRBV7-6
CASSFRQMGSGNTIYF
TGTGCCAGCAGCTTTCGCCAGATGGGATCTGGAAACACCATATATTTT
>NA|TRBJ1-1|TRBV13
CASSSRSGADNTEAFF
TGTGCCAGCAGCTCTAGGTCAGGGGCCGATAACACTGAAGCTTTCTTT
>NA|TRBJ1-1|TRBV27
CASSFRGGTEAFF
TGTGCCAGCAGTTTCAGGGGAGGGACTGAAGCTTTCTTT